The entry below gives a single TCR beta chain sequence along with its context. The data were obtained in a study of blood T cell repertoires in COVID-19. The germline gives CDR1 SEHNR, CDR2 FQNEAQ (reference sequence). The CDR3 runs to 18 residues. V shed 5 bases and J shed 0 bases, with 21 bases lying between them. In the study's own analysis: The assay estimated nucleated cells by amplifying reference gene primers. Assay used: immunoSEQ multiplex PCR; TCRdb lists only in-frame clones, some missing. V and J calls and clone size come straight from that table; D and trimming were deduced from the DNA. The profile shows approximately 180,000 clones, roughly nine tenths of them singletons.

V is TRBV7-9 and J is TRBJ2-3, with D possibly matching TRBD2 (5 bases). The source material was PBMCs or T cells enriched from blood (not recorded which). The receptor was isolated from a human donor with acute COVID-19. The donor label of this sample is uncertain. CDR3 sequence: CASSLRTGMTASTDTQYF. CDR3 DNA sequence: TGTGCCAGCAGCCTGCGGACCGGGATGACTGCTAGCACAGATACGCAGTATTTT.